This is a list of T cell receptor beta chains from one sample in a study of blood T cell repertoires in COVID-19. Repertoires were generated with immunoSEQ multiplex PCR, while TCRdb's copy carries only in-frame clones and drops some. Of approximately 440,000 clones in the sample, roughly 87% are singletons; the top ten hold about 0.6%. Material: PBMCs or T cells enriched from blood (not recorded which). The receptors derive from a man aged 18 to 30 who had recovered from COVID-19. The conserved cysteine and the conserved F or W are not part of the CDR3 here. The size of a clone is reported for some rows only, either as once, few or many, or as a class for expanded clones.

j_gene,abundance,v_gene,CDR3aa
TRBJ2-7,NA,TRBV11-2,ASSLPGQKNYEQY
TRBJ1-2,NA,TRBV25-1,ASNEGTANYGYT
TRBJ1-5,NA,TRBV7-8,ASSPPGTGNQPQH
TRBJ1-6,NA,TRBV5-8,ASSFYRTVNNSPLH
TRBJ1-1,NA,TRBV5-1,ASSSGGGESTEAF
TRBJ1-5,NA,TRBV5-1,ASSLGGKDQPQH
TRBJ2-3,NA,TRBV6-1,ASSESTRNPDTQY
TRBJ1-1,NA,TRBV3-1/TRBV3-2,ASSRGQSNTEAF
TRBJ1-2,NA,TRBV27,ASSPLDRDRDGYT
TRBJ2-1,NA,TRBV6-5,ASSTDGTGSDEQF
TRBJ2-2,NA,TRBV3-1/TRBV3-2,ASSDSLAGVGNTGELF
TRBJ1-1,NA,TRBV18,ASSPRPISGQGASEAF
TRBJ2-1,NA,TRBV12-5,ASGLVVQRDYNEQF
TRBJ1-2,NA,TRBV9,ASSPDTLGYT
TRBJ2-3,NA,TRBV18,ASSQRERDTQY
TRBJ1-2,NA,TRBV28,ASSRQYGYT
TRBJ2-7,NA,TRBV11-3,ASSVSQGHYEQY
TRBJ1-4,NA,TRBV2,ASSEVVSNEKLF
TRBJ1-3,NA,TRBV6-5,ASGRGRDSGNTIY
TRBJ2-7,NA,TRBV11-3,ASSLDRLSGGSYEQY
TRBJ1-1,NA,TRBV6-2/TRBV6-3,ASSSPGQGGTEAF
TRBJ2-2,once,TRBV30,ACGTGYNTGELF
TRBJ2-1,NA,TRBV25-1,ASTVQGEYNEQF
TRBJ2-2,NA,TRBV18,ASSQTGGGTGELF
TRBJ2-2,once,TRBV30,AWSVASTNTGELF
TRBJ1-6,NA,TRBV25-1,ASSTRSSSYNSPLH
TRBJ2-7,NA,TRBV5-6,ASSSYDGNPYEQY
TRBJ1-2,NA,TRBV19,ASTTASGGYGYT
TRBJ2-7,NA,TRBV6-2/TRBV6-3,ASSSPGQGSHEQY
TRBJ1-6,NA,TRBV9,ASSERDTNNSPLH
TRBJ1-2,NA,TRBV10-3,AISPGDDYGYT
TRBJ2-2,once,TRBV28,ASSPFTAGVRAGELF
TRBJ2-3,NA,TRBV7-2,ASRAASTDTQY
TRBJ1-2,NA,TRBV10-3,AISESWGRPHGDGYT
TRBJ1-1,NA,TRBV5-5,ASSRADGWNTEAF
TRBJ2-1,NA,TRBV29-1,SVRQGNYNEQF
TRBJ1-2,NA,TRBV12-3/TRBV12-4,ASSKTGGGYT
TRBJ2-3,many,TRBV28,ATHDSLAGASDTQY
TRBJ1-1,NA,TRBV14,ASSRGNRVKNTEAF
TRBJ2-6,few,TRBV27,ASTRDPTPSGANVLT
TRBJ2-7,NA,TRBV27,ASSLRPGAYEQY
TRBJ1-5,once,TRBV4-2,ASSREGQAINSNQPQH
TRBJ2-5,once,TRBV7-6,ASSLAAVETQY
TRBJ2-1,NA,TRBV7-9,ASSLEGQGAYNEQF
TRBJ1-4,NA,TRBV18,ASLGGRNEKLF
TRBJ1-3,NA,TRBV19,ASTPGRSGNTIY
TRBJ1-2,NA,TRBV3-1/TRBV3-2,ASSPATRDGYT
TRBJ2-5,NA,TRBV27,ASSLGLGQGDFETQY
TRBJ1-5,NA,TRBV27,ASSLYSTNQPQH
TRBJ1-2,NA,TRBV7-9,ASSLDGGHYGYT
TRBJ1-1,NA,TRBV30,AWSVPSALEAF
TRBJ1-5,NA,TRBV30,AWRPQEGEPQH
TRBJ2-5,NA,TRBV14,ASSQANIQETQY